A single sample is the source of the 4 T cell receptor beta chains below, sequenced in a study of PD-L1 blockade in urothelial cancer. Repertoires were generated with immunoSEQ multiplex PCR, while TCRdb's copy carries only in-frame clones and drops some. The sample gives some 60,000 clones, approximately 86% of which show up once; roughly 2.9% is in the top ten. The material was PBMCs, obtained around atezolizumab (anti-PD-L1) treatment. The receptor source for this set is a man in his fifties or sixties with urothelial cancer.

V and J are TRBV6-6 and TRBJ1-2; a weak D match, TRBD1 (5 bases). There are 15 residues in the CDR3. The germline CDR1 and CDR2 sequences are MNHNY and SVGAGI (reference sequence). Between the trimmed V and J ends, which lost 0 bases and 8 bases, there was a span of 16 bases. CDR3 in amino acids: CASSYSDTAWKGYTF. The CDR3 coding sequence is TGTGCCAGCAGTTACTCGGACACCGCCTGGAAGGGCTACACCTTC.

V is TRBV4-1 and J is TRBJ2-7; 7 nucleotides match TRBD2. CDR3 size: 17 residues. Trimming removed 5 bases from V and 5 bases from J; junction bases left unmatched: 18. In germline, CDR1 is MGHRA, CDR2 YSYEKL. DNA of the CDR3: TGCGCCAGCAGCTCCCCGGGGATACCCGCCCGGGGGGACGAGCAGTACTTC. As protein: CASSSPGIPARGDEQYF.

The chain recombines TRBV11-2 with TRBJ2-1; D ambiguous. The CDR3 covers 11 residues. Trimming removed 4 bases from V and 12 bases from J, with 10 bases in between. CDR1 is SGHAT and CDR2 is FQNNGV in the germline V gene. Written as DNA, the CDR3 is TGTGCCAGCAGCTCCTCGTCGTTGCAGTTCTTC. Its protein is CASSSSSLQFF.

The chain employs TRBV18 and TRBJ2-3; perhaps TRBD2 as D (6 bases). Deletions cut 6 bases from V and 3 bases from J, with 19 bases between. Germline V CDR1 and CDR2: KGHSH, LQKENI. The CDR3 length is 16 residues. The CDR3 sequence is CASSRRGGLGTDTQYF. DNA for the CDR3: TGTGCCAGCTCCCGCCGTGGGGGACTGGGGACAGATACGCAGTATTTT. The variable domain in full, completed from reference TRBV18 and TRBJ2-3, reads NAGVMQNPRHLVRRRGQEARLRCSPMKGHSHVYWYRQLPEEGLKFMVYLQKENIIDESGMPKERFSAEFPKEGPSILRIQQVVRGDSAAYFCASSRRGGLGTDTQYFGPGTRLTVL.